These 27 T cell receptor beta chains were sequenced from one sample in a study of blood T cells in healthy people across ages. A second PCR, run for roughly 7 to 12 cycles, used a sample-barcoded 5' primer plus a J-beta primer mix. Using its own MiXCR run on the 5' RACE reads, TCRdb lists one record per CDR3 protein. The sample contains hundreds of thousands of distinct CDR3 sequences, 53% of which appear only once. The sequenced material came from blood. The origin of the receptors is a man older than 75 in good health.

This chain links TRBV3-1 with TRBJ2-7; 10 nucleotides agree with TRBD2. The CDR3 runs to 15 residues. Germline assignment: CDR1 LGHDT and CDR2 YNNKEL (reference sequence). V lost 2 bases and J lost 7; bases outside the gene matches: 8. CDR3 coding DNA: TGTGCCAGCAGCCAACTAGCTAGCGGGAGTGGAGAGCAGTACTTC. Translation: CASSQLASGSGEQYF.

This clonotype turned up a few times. The V gene is TRBV5-1, the J gene TRBJ2-1, with D perhaps matching TRBD1 or TRBD2 (5 bases each). The V end was cut by 5 bases, the J end by 0 bases, with 12 bases between. CDR3 size: 15 residues. CDR1 is SGHRS, CDR2 YFSETQ, per germline. In nucleotides, the CDR3 is TGCGCCAGCAGTCAGACGGGGCTCTCCTACAATGAGCAGTTCTTC. Amino acids: CASSQTGLSYNEQFF.

This clonotype came up a few times. The chain carries TRBV29-1 and TRBJ2-7; D uncertain. Trimming took off 1 base at V and 7 bases at J, with 14 bases between the two ends. This CDR3 has 13 residues. The germline CDR1 and CDR2 sequences are SQVTM and ANQGSEA. Here the CDR3 reads CSVEGILLNEQYF. The CDR3 nucleotides are TGCAGCGTTGAAGGGATCCTGCTCAATGAGCAGTACTTC.

The chain uses TRBV5-1 and TRBJ2-4; tentatively, D is TRBD2 (6 bases). The germline gives CDR1 SGHRS, CDR2 YFSETQ. Trimming removed 4 bases at V and 5 bases at J, with 16 bases between. The CDR3 has 15 amino acids. The CDR3 region is CASSILGGGENIQYF. CDR3 nucleotides: TGCGCCAGCAGCATTTTGGGAGGCGGGGAAAACATTCAGTACTTC.

This clonotype was counted once. This chain joins TRBV9 and TRBJ2-1; 13 bases match TRBD2. Germline V lookup: CDR1 SGDLS, CDR2 YYNGEE. CDR3 length equals 16 residues. With V trimmed by 3 bases and J by 3 bases, 3 bases remained unmatched. CDR3 sequence (DNA): TGTGCCAGCAGCGCCGGACTAGCGGGAGTCTACAATGAGCAGTTCTTC. It is translated as CASSAGLAGVYNEQFF.

This clonotype was detected only a few times. The V call is TRBV15, the J call TRBJ1-4; TRBD1 matches at 9 bases. Germline assignment: CDR1 LNHNV and CDR2 YYDKDF (reference sequence). The CDR3 has 15 residues. J was trimmed by 6 bases and V by 4 bases; bases with no gene match: 6. CDR3 sequence: CATSMYRDRDEKLFF. CDR3 DNA sequence: TGTGCCACCAGCATGTACCGGGACAGGGATGAAAAACTGTTTTTT.

In this sample, this clonotype turned up a few times. This chain uses TRBV9 with TRBJ2-5, with 9 bases aligning to TRBD2. The J call may be mistaken, given a closer DNA end match to TRBJ2-7. This CDR3 comprises 16 residues. CDR1 SGDLS and CDR2 YYNGEE come from the germline V gene. As DNA, the CDR3 is TGTGCCAGCAGCCCCCGGGGACTAGCATCAGGCCACGAGCAGTACTTC. This translates into CASSPRGLASGHEQYF.

The rearrangement links TRBV10-3 to TRBJ2-6, with 8 positions matching TRBD1. The CDR3 is made up of 15 amino acids. Trimming at V came to 7 bases and at J to 3 bases, leaving 5 bases not matched to a gene. The germline V gene encodes CDR1 ENHRY and CDR2 SYGVKD. DNA for the CDR3: TGTGCCATCACAGGGGGCGCGTATGGGGCCAACGTCCTGACTTTC. The encoded protein is CAITGGAYGANVLTF.

The chain is built from TRBV2 and TRBJ1-2, with D tentatively TRBD1 (5 bases). The CDR3 spans 14 residues. The ends were cut back, 5 bases at V and 2 bases at J, with 12 bases in the middle. From germline, CDR1 is SNHLY and CDR2 FYNNEI. The CDR3 DNA reads TGTGCCAGCAGTTCCCAGGGAAGGAACTATGGCTACACCTTC. Translated, it gives CASSSQGRNYGYTF.

This sequence joins TRBV2 and TRBJ2-7; 9 nucleotides align to TRBD2. The V gene's germline CDR1 is SNHLY and CDR2 FYNNEI. Trimming took 4 bases from V and 0 from J; bases not matched to a gene: 4. The CDR3 spans 15 residues. In DNA, the CDR3 is TGTGCCAGCAGTGCGGGACTAGCCAGCTCCTACGAGCAGTACTTC. Protein product: CASSAGLASSYEQYF.

This clonotype was seen more than once but under ten times. The V and J genes are TRBV7-2 and TRBJ2-7; 7 nucleotides align to TRBD2. The germline V gene has CDR1 SGHTA and CDR2 FQGNSA. V lost 5 bases to trimming and J lost 1 base; unmatched junction nucleotides: 5. This CDR3 has 14 residues. The CDR3 spells CASSRTRGSYEQYF. In DNA, the CDR3 is TGTGCCAGCAGCCGGACGCGGGGGTCCTACGAGCAGTACTTC.

This clonotype showed up just a few times. V gene TRBV6-2 or TRBV6-3 combines with J gene TRBJ1-1, with D unresolved. This CDR3 has 12 residues. Germline values: CDR1 MNHEY, CDR2 SVGEGT. Trimming shortened V by 1 base and J by 6 bases, and 6 bases separated the two germline ends. The CDR3 bases are TGTGCCAGCAGTTACTTCGGCGCTGAAGCTTTCTTT. Protein sequence: CASSYFGAEAFF.

The chain is built from TRBV12-3 or TRBV12-4 and TRBJ1-5; no clear D. The CDR3 consists of 13 residues. The germline V and J ends were trimmed by 4 bases and 6 bases, with 10 bases remaining between them. This CDR3 reads CASSCNVAQPQHF. CDR3 nucleotide sequence: TGTGCCAGCAGTTGCAATGTAGCTCAGCCCCAGCATTTT.

This CDR3 reads CASSLTGTGTKNIQYF. The DNA of the CDR3 is TGTGCCAGCAGCTTAACGGGGACAGGGACCAAAAACATTCAGTACTTC. V is TRBV7-3 and J is TRBJ2-4; 9 bases are shared with TRBD1. Germline V CDR1 and CDR2: SGHTA, FQGTGA. V lost 0 bases, J lost 2 bases, and 2 bases stayed unmatched. This CDR3 region has 16 residues.

The table lists this clonotype with a few counts. Here the CDR3 DNA reads TGCGCCAGCAGCTTATATTCAGAGCTTCCAAACATTCAGTACTTC. Protein sequence: CASSLYSELPNIQYF. The V call is TRBV5-1, the J call TRBJ2-4; D unresolved. Germline assignment: CDR1 SGHRS and CDR2 YFSETQ. The CDR3 length is 15 residues. The V and J ends lost 2 bases and 6 bases respectively, with 15 bases between them.

This rearrangement joins TRBV15 to TRBJ2-7, with D unresolved. Looked up from germline, CDR1 is LNHNV and CDR2 is YYDKDF (reference sequence). The CDR3 sequence is 15 residues long. V was trimmed by 0 bases and J by 1 base, leaving 10 bases between them. The CDR3 DNA reads as TGTGCCACCAGCAGAGAGGGAATTGGGTCCTACGAGCAGTACTTC. It codes for CATSREGIGSYEQYF.

This chain links TRBV7-2 with TRBJ2-2; either TRBD1 or TRBD2 may fit D (6 bases each). This CDR3 comprises 13 residues. Trimming pared 5 bases from V and 4 bases from J, leaving 8 bases between. Germline-derived CDR1 and CDR2 are SGHTA and FQGNSA. The CDR3 spells CASSGGRTGELFF. As DNA, the CDR3 is TGTGCCAGCAGCGGGGGGCGCACCGGGGAGCTGTTTTTT. The variable domain in full, with the rest retrieved from reference TRBV7-2 and TRBJ2-2, is GAGVSQSPSNKVTEKGKDVELRCDPISGHTALYWYRQSLGQGLEFLIYFQGNSAPDKSGLPSDRFSAERTGGSVSTLTIQRTQQEDSAVYLCASSGGRTGELFFGEGSRLTVL.

V is TRBV5-1 and J is TRBJ2-1; 11 nucleotides align to TRBD2. The CDR3 covers 15 residues. CDR1 is SGHRS and CDR2 is YFSETQ in the germline V gene. V trimming: 6 bases; J trimming: 6 bases; junction bases outside the gene matches: 8. CDR3 coding DNA: TGCGCCAGCACCCGATCCGGGACTAGCGGCAATGAGCAGTTCTTC. Amino acids: CASTRSGTSGNEQFF.

This clonotype was seen a handful of times. The CDR3 DNA reads TGCAGTGCTAGAGAAGGGGCAGGAAGCACAGATACGCAGTATTTT. The encoded protein is CSAREGAGSTDTQYF. The chain combines TRBV20-1 with TRBJ2-3; perhaps TRBD1 as D (5 bases). This CDR3 spans 15 amino acids. Trimming pared 0 bases from V and 0 bases from J, leaving 10 bases between. Germline V gives CDR1 DFQATT, CDR2 SNEGSKA (reference sequence).

A single count supports this clonotype. A junction boundary mismatches the germline segment, possibly from a read error. This chain uses TRBV20-1 with TRBJ2-3, with a weak D call TRBD2 (7 bases). The CDR3 extends over 15 amino acids. Germline V CDR1 and CDR2: DFQATT, SNEGSKA (reference sequence). Here the CDR3 DNA reads TGCAGTGCCAGAGGGGGGGAGACCCTCACAGATACGCAGTATTTT. It translates to CSARGGETLTDTQYF.

The gene calls are TRBV7-9 and TRBJ2-1; D perhaps matches TRBD2 (6 bases). From germline, CDR1 is SEHNR and CDR2 FQNEAQ (reference sequence). The CDR3 contains 14 residues. V dropped 3 bases and J dropped 3 bases, with 9 bases sitting between them. The CDR3 here is CASSLAGHYNEQFF. The CDR3 bases are TGTGCCAGCAGCTTGGCGGGGCACTACAATGAGCAGTTCTTC.

The table lists this clonotype with a few counts. The rearrangement uses TRBV20-1 and TRBJ2-5; D perhaps matches TRBD1 (5 bases). Trimming shortened V by 6 bases and J by 2 bases, and 10 bases separated the two germline ends. CDR3 size: 12 residues. Germline V gene sequence: CDR1 DFQATT, CDR2 SNEGSKA (reference sequence). The CDR3, as DNA: TGCAGTGCCCTGACAGATCAAGAGACCCAGTACTTC. Protein sequence: CSALTDQETQYF.

Details on this clonotype: This sequence may be a read error, since a much larger clone differs from it by one base. The chain links TRBV10-3 to TRBJ2-1; D is undetermined. Gene TRBJ2-7 matches the end of the DNA better, so the J call may be wrong. CDR1 is ENHRY, CDR2 SYGVKD, per germline. The CDR3 consists of 13 residues. The CDR3 protein is CAISERIYNEQYF. The CDR3 DNA is TGTGCCATCAGTGAGCGGATATACAATGAGCAGTACTTC.

The CDR3 reads CASSLGLAGGPSTDTQYF. The CDR3, as DNA: TGTGCCAGCAGCCTCGGACTAGCGGGAGGGCCCTCGACAGATACGCAGTATTTT. The V call is TRBV3-1, the J call TRBJ2-3; TRBD2 agrees at 15 bases. Germline trimming cut 4 bases from V and 3 bases from J; bases unmatched to any gene: 8. This CDR3 has 18 amino acids. Germline-derived CDR1 and CDR2 are LGHDT and YNNKEL (reference sequence).

This clonotype was picked up a small number of times. The chain carries TRBV5-1 and TRBJ2-2; D gene uncertain. The V gene lost 0 bases and the J gene lost 4 bases, with 4 bases spanning the gap. CDR1 is SGHRS, CDR2 YFSETQ, per germline. This CDR3 is built from 13 residues. CDR3 sequence reads: CASSLALTGELFF. The CDR3 nucleotides are TGCGCCAGCAGCTTGGCCCTCACCGGGGAGCTGTTTTTT.

As DNA, the CDR3 is TGCAGTGCTAGCAAGGACAGGGGATACGAGCAGTACTTC. It yields the protein CSASKDRGYEQYF. The chain links TRBV20-1 to TRBJ2-7; 9 bases are a match to TRBD1. This CDR3 contains 13 residues. Germline assignment: CDR1 DFQATT and CDR2 SNEGSKA (reference sequence). V shed 3 bases and J 4 bases; nucleotides not matched to a gene: 4.

The sample holds a few counts of this clonotype. The V and J genes are TRBV27 and TRBJ2-3; 7 nucleotides agree with TRBD2. This CDR3 has 18 amino acids. The V segment lost 2 bases and the J segment 0 bases; nucleotides outside the gene matches: 11. Germline values: CDR1 MNHEY, CDR2 SMNVEV (reference sequence). The CDR3 DNA reads as TGTGCCAGCAGTTTAATCGGCGGGAGCGCCCTTAGCACAGATACGCAGTATTTT. This sequence encodes CASSLIGGSALSTDTQYF.